Presented here are 28 T cell receptor beta chains from one specimen sequenced in a study of response to subunit inactivated influenza vaccine. TCRdb analysed the RT-PCR reads with MiXCR anew, one entry per CDR3 protein. Of roughly 710,000 distinct CDR3 sequences detected, 13% to 15% appear once; the ten largest clones hold 7.6%. Sequencing was performed on PBMCs from blood, taken approximately 15 days before vaccination. The receptors stem from a man aged 45-65 years who received an inactivated influenza vaccine.

V is TRBV6-5 and J is TRBJ2-1, with TRBD2 matching over 12 bases. Germline trimming cut 3 bases from V and 0 bases from J; bases unmatched to any gene: 9. The CDR3 is 19 amino acids. CDR1 MNHEY and CDR2 SVGAGI come from the germline V gene. The CDR3 loop is CASSYSSGLAGHSYNEQFF. CDR3 nucleotides: TGTGCCAGCAGTTATTCTTCGGGACTAGCGGGCCACTCCTACAATGAGCAGTTCTTC.

The chain carries TRBV6-2 or TRBV6-3 and TRBJ2-3, with D unresolved. This CDR3 is built from 12 residues. Trimming cost V 5 bases and J 4 bases, with 7 bases left between them. Germline CDR1 MNHEY, CDR2 SVGEGT. The CDR3 DNA is TGTGCCAGCAGTCCTACGCCAGATACGCAGTATTTT. Translated: CASSPTPDTQYF.

The chain employs TRBV20-1 and TRBJ2-7; D unclear. CDR1 DFQATT and CDR2 SNEGSKA come from the germline V gene (reference sequence). This CDR3 has 14 residues. Trimming left V 3 bases short and J 3 bases short, with 15 bases between. In DNA form, the CDR3 reads TGCAGTGCTAGGGTAGACATGGGCGGCTACGAGCAGTACTTC. It yields the protein CSARVDMGGYEQYF.

In its sample, this clonotype was seen a few times. V usage is TRBV7-2 and J usage is TRBJ2-3; 8 nucleotides match TRBD1. This CDR3 contains 18 residues. V gave up 0 bases and J gave up 0 bases; unmatched junction bases: 8. Germline values: CDR1 SGHTA, CDR2 FQGNSA. The CDR3 DNA is TGTGCCAGCAGCTTAGCCCTTTGGACAGGGTCTAGCACAGATACGCAGTATTTT. It encodes CASSLALWTGSSTDTQYF. The full variable domain, completed using reference TRBV7-2 and TRBJ2-3, is GAGVSQSPSNKVTEKGKDVELRCDPISGHTALYWYRQSLGQGLEFLIYFQGNSAPDKSGLPSDRFSAERTGGSVSTLTIQRTQQEDSAVYLCASSLALWTGSSTDTQYFGPGTRLTVL.

The rearrangement links TRBV12-3 or TRBV12-4 to TRBJ2-7; 10 bases match TRBD1. V gave up 7 bases and J gave up 3 bases; unmatched junction bases: 9. The CDR3 has 15 amino acids. The DNA for the CDR3 is TGTGCCAGCACCAAGGTCCGGGACAGGGGCTACGAGCAGTACTTC. Its translation: CASTKVRDRGYEQYF.

The chain combines TRBV11-2 with TRBJ2-7; D possibly matches TRBD1 or TRBD2 (5 bases each). This CDR3 has 13 amino acids. From germline, CDR1 is SGHAT and CDR2 FQNNGV. V shed 5 bases and J shed 7 bases, with 15 bases lying between them. CDR3 nucleotide sequence: TGTGCCAGCAGCCCGGCCGGGAACAGGGAGCAGTACTTC. Translating gives CASSPAGNREQYF.

V is TRBV4-2 and J is TRBJ2-7, with 8 bases fitting TRBD2. V shed 1 base, J shed 5 bases, and the junction held 7 bases outside the gene matches. Germline V gene data show CDR1 as LGHNA and CDR2 as YNFKEQ. The CDR3 length is 15 residues. CDR3 in DNA: TGTGCCAGCAGCCAAGTTTTCGGGAGGGTCGACGAGCAGTACTTC. Its protein is CASSQVFGRVDEQYF.

This clonotype was picked up a small number of times. The rearrangement uses TRBV5-1 and TRBJ2-1; the match to TRBD1 covers 11 bases. This CDR3 is built from 16 residues. Germline CDR1 is SGHRS and CDR2 is YFSETQ. With V trimmed by 0 bases and J by 2 bases, 1 base remained unmatched. The CDR3 sequence is CASSLAGQGAYNEQFF. CDR3 DNA sequence: TGCGCCAGCAGCTTGGCGGGACAGGGGGCCTACAATGAGCAGTTCTTC.

The chain carries TRBV20-1 and TRBJ2-1, with 8 positions matching TRBD1. The germline gives CDR1 DFQATT, CDR2 SNEGSKA (reference sequence). The CDR3 runs to 13 residues. After removal of 6 bases from V and 12 bases from J, the junction contained 13 bases not matched to a gene. CDR3 amino acids: CSAEGPSGGGQFF. CDR3 coding DNA: TGCAGTGCCGAGGGGCCATCAGGGGGCGGGCAGTTCTTC.

The sample holds a few counts of this clonotype. The rearrangement joins TRBV20-1 to TRBJ2-7; 10 bases are shared with TRBD1. The trim removed 7 bases at V and 2 bases at J, leaving 8 bases unmatched. From germline, CDR1 is DFQATT and CDR2 SNEGSKA (reference sequence). The CDR3 has 14 residues. Here the CDR3 reads CSGQFGQGAYEQYF. DNA for the CDR3: TGCAGTGGTCAGTTCGGACAGGGGGCCTACGAGCAGTACTTC.

The chain recombines TRBV4-1 with TRBJ2-1, with TRBD1 matching 10 bases. J lost 1 base, V lost 2 bases, and 2 bases had no gene match. CDR3 size: 16 residues. Germline loops: CDR1 MGHRA, CDR2 YSYEKL. In DNA form, the CDR3 reads TGCGCCAGCAGCCAAAGGGACAGGGGTTCCTACAATGAGCAGTTCTTC. Translated, it gives CASSQRDRGSYNEQFF.

This clonotype was counted between two and nine times. The chain links TRBV5-1 to TRBJ2-7; D tentatively fits TRBD1 or TRBD2 (5 bases each). V lost 4 bases and J lost 2, with 16 bases in between. Germline CDR1 reads SGHRS; CDR2 reads YFSETQ. The CDR3 consists of 15 residues. This CDR3 is CASSPSGQGTYEQYF. CDR3 nucleotide sequence: TGCGCCAGCAGCCCCTCGGGGCAGGGAACCTACGAGCAGTACTTC.

V and J are TRBV5-1 and TRBJ1-2; possibly TRBD1 for D (6 bases). V gave up 4 bases and J gave up 0 bases, with 25 bases separating them. The CDR3 sequence is 19 residues long. Germline-derived CDR1 and CDR2 are SGHRS and YFSETQ. The chain's CDR3 is CASSRLYRDKAFPNYGYTF. The CDR3 region has the DNA TGCGCCAGCAGCCGGCTCTACCGGGACAAGGCTTTTCCTAACTATGGCTACACCTTC.

This clonotype was counted many times. The chain is built from TRBV5-6 and TRBJ2-7; the match to TRBD2 covers 7 bases. Germline V CDR1 and CDR2: SGHDT, YYEEEE. CDR3 length equals 14 residues. J gave up 2 bases and V 7 bases, and 9 bases lay outside the gene matches. CDR3: CASRFRAGAYEQYF. DNA of the CDR3: TGTGCCAGCCGTTTTCGGGCGGGAGCCTACGAGCAGTACTTC.

V gene TRBV28 combines with J gene TRBJ2-7; 8 positions agree with TRBD2. Germline-derived CDR1 and CDR2 are MDHEN and SYDVKM. J lost 2 bases, V lost 3 bases, and 3 bases had no gene match. There are 14 residues in the CDR3. This CDR3 reads CASSFSAGAYEQYF. CDR3 DNA sequence: TGTGCCAGCAGTTTTTCAGCGGGAGCCTACGAGCAGTACTTC.

This clonotype was seen more than once but under ten times. CDR3 protein: CASSPPRGREQYF. The CDR3, as DNA: TGTGCCAGCAGCCCCCCCCGCGGGAGGGAGCAGTACTTC. V usage is TRBV7-2 and J usage is TRBJ2-7; TRBD2 aligns across 8 bases. The V gene's germline CDR1 is SGHTA and CDR2 FQGNSA. CDR3 length equals 13 residues. With V trimmed by 5 bases and J by 7 bases, 7 bases remained unmatched.

The sample holds a few counts of this clonotype. V is TRBV12-3 or TRBV12-4 and J is TRBJ2-7; 10 positions agree with TRBD1. The CDR3 covers 12 residues. V lost 8 bases, J lost 4 bases, and 2 bases stayed unmatched. CDR3 DNA sequence: TGTGCCAGCGGGACAGGGGTTTACGAGCAGTACTTC. As protein: CASGTGVYEQYF.

The chain employs TRBV15 and TRBJ2-1; the match to TRBD2 covers 8 bases. After removal of 4 bases from V and 0 bases from J, the junction contained 5 bases not matched to a gene. The CDR3 consists of 16 residues. Germline V gene data show CDR1 as LNHNV and CDR2 as YYDKDF (reference sequence). CDR3: CATSNPGTSSYNEQFF. CDR3 nucleotides: TGTGCCACCAGCAACCCCGGGACTAGCTCCTACAATGAGCAGTTCTTC. The full variable domain, completed using reference TRBV15 and TRBJ2-1, is DAMVIQNPRYQVTQFGKPVTLSCSQTLNHNVMYWYQQKSSQAPKLLFHYYDKDFNNEADTPDNFQSRRPNTSFCFLDIRSPGLGDTAMYLCATSNPGTSSYNEQFFGPGTRLTVL.

The V gene is TRBV7-9, the J gene TRBJ2-6; D remains ambiguous. This CDR3 contains 16 residues. The germline gives CDR1 SEHNR, CDR2 FQNEAQ (reference sequence). Between the trimmed V and J ends, which lost 5 bases and 0 bases, there was a span of 11 bases. The CDR3 region has the DNA TGTGCCAGCAGCCCACTCCGGGTCTCTGGGGCCAACGTCCTGACTTTC. This codes for CASSPLRVSGANVLTF.

This clonotype was found a few times. The chain has TRBV21-1 and TRBJ1-3. TRBV21-1 is given as a pseudogene. The CDR3 is made up of 15 amino acids. This CDR3 is CASSRLGLSGNTIYF. CDR3 nucleotides: TGTGCCAGCAGCAGGTTGGGGTTGTCTGGAAACACCATATATTTT.

As regards this clonotype: Relative to the germline gene, one junction end is altered; a read error may explain this. The chain uses TRBV6-1 and TRBJ2-7; weak D call: TRBD1 (6 bases). Germline values: CDR1 MNHNS, CDR2 SASEGT. The CDR3 is 15 residues long. The CDR3 DNA follows: TGTGCCAGGAGTGAACAGGGCAGCCCGGGGTCCGAGCAGTACTTC. As protein: CARSEQGSPGSEQYF.

The gene calls are TRBV29-1 and TRBJ1-2, with D perhaps TRBD1 (5 bases). Per the germline V gene, CDR1 is SQVTM and CDR2 is ANQGSEA. CDR3 size: 14 residues. The V end lost 6 bases, the J end lost 2 bases, and 16 bases lay between the germline ends. This CDR3 reads CSVPSQGRNYGYTF. Written as DNA, the CDR3 is TGCAGCGTCCCATCCCAGGGTCGGAACTATGGCTACACCTTC.

This clonotype was counted only a few times. The chain is built from TRBV12-3 or TRBV12-4 and TRBJ2-7, with 8 bases matching TRBD1. V was clipped by 7 bases and J by 6 bases; unmatched bases: 8. This CDR3 region has 13 residues. The CDR3 reads CASKQGDRSEQYF. The CDR3 bases are TGTGCCAGCAAACAGGGGGATAGGTCCGAGCAGTACTTC.

The chain recombines TRBV2 with TRBJ2-2; 9 bases are shared with TRBD1. Germline CDR1 and CDR2: SNHLY and FYNNEI. This CDR3 is 15 amino acids long. The V segment lost 5 bases and the J segment 6 bases; nucleotides outside the gene matches: 7. The CDR3 sequence: CASSLHRGRPGELFF. For the CDR3, the DNA is TGTGCCAGCAGTCTTCACAGGGGGCGCCCCGGGGAGCTGTTTTTT.

The J gene is TRBJ2-3, the V gene TRBV2, with a possible D match to TRBD2 (5 bases). The CDR3 has 15 amino acids. V dropped 6 bases and J dropped 0 bases, with 13 bases sitting between them. Germline loops: CDR1 SNHLY, CDR2 FYNNEI. DNA of the CDR3: TGTGCCAGCAGGGGAGCTACCCATAGCACAGATACGCAGTATTTT. Its translation: CASRGATHSTDTQYF.

This clonotype was seen ten or more times. V and J are TRBV5-6 and TRBJ2-7; 7 nucleotides match TRBD2. The CDR3 length is 13 residues. With V trimmed by 5 bases and J by 5 bases, 7 bases remained unmatched. Germline-derived CDR1 and CDR2 are SGHDT and YYEEEE. The CDR3 DNA sequence: TGTGCCAGCAGTCCCGGGACTACCCACGAGCAGTACTTC. Its translation: CASSPGTTHEQYF.

This clonotype occurred many times. The V call is TRBV5-1, the J call TRBJ2-7, with a weak D call TRBD1 (7 bases). The CDR3 contains 17 residues. Trimming took off 0 bases at V and 4 bases at J, with 20 bases between the two ends. Germline-derived CDR1 and CDR2 are SGHRS and YFSETQ. In DNA form, the CDR3 reads TGCGCCAGCAGCTTGGGTCCCCGGGACAGTGGAGGGTACGAGCAGTACTTC. Encoded protein: CASSLGPRDSGGYEQYF.

The V gene is TRBV6-2 or TRBV6-3, the J gene TRBJ2-3; 11 bases fit TRBD2. V gave up 8 bases and J gave up 7 bases; unmatched junction bases: 11. The CDR3 is 15 amino acids. Germline values: CDR1 MNHEY, CDR2 SVGEGT. CDR3 region: CASCNPGLAANTQYF. The CDR3 DNA sequence: TGTGCCAGCTGCAACCCGGGACTAGCGGCTAATACGCAGTATTTT.